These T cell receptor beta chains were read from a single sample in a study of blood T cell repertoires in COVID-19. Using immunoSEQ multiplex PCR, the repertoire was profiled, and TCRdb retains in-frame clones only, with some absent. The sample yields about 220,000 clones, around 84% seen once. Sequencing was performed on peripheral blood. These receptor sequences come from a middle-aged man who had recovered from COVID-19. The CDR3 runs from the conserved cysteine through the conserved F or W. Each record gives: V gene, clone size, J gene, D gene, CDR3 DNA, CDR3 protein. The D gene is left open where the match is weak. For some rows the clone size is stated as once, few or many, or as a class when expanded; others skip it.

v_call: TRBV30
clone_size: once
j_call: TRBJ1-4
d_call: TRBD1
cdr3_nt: TGTGCCTGGAGTCCGGGACAGGGAAGGGAAAAACTGTTTTTT
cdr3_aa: CAWSPGQGREKLFF

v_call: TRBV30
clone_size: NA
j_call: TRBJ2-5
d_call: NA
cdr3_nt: TGTGCCTGGAGTGTAGGGGCGCGGGAGACCCAGTACTTC
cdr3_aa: CAWSVGARETQYF

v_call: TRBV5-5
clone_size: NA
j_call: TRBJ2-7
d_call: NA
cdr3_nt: TGTGCCAGCAGCTTGGCCAACTATTACGAGCAGTACTTC
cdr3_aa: CASSLANYYEQYF

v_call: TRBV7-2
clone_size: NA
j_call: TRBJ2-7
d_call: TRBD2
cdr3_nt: TGTGCCAGCAGCTTACGCAGCGGGGGCTACGAGCAGTACTTC
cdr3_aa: CASSLRSGGYEQYF

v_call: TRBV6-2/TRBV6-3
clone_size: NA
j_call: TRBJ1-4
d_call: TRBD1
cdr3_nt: TGTGCCAGCAGTTACGGGACAGTGGCTGAAAAACTGTTTTTT
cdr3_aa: CASSYGTVAEKLFF

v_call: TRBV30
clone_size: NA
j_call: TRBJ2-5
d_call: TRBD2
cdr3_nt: TGTGCCTGGGAGCGGGGGGGCCTGGAGACCCAGTACTTC
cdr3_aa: CAWERGGLETQYF

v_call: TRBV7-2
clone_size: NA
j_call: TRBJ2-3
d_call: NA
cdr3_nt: TGTGCCAGCAGCTTAGCGGGGGGGGCTAGCACAGATACGCAGTATTTT
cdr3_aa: CASSLAGGASTDTQYF

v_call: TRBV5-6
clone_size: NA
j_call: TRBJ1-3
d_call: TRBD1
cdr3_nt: TGTGCCAGCACCCGGGACAGAGTCAACACCATATATTTT
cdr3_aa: CASTRDRVNTIYF

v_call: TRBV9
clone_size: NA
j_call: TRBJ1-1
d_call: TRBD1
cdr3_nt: TGTGCCACGACAGGGGGACCTATCACGAACACTGAAGCTTTCTTT
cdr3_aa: CATTGGPITNTEAFF

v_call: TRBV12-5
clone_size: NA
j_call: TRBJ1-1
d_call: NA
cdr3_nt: TGTGCTAGTGGCAAACAGGGCCTGGACACTGAAGCTTTCTTT
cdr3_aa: CASGKQGLDTEAFF

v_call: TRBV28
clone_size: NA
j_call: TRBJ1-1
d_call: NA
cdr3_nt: TGTGCCAGCAGTTTATTGGAGGGGACGGTGAACACTGAAGCTTTCTTT
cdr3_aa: CASSLLEGTVNTEAFF

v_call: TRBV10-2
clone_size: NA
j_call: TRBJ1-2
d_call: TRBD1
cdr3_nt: TGCGCCAGCAGCCCTGGACAGGCCCGCGGGGGCTACACCTTC
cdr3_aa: CASSPGQARGGYTF

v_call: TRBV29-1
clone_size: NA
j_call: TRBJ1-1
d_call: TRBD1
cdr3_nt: TGCAGCGTTGTTGACGGGAACAGGGGGGCTTTCTTT
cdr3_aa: CSVVDGNRGAFF

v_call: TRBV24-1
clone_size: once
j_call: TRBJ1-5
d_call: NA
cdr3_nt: TGTGCCACCAGTGATTACGTGTCACTTCGTAGCAATCAGCCCCAGCATTTT
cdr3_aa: CATSDYVSLRSNQPQHF

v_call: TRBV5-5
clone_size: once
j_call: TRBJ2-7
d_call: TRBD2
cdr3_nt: TGTGCCAGCAGCGCGAGCGGGACCGTGAGCTCCTACGAGCAGTACTTC
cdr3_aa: CASSASGTVSSYEQYF

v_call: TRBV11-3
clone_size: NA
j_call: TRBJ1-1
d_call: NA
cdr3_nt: TGTGCCAGCAGCTTATCAGCCGGGGGCACTGAAGCTTTCTTT
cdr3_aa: CASSLSAGGTEAFF

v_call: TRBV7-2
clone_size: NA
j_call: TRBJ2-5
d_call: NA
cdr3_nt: TGTGCCAGCAGCCCGCAGGGGGGAGAGACCCAGTACTTC
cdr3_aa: CASSPQGGETQYF

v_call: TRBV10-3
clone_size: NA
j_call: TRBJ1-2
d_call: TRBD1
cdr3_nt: TGTGCCATCAGCCCCGGGACAGACTATGGCTACACCTTC
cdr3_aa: CAISPGTDYGYTF

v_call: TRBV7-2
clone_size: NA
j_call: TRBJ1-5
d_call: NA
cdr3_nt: TGTGCCAGCAGCGCCGGGGGGACCAACAATCAGCCCCAGCATTTT
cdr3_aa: CASSAGGTNNQPQHF

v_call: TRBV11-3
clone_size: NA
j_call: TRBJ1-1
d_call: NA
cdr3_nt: TGTGCCAGCAGCAACCATGACCGGGGGTCAGAAGCTTTCTTT
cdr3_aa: CASSNHDRGSEAFF

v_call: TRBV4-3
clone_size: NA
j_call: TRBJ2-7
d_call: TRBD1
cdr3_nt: TGCGCCAGCAGCCAAGATCAGGGGACAGGGAACTACGAGCAGTACTTC
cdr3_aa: CASSQDQGTGNYEQYF

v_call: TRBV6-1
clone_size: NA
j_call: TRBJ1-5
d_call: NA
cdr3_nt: TGTGCCAGCAGTGAAAATCGACGGGTGATCGGCAATCAGCCCCAGCATTTT
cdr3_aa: CASSENRRVIGNQPQHF

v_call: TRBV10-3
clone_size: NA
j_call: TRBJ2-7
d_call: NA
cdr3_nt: TGTGCCATCAGGGCAGCGAGCTCCTACGAGCAGTACTTC
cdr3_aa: CAIRAASSYEQYF

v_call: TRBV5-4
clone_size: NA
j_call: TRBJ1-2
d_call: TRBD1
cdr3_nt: TGTGCCAGCAGCTTAAACAGGGGTGAATATGGCTACACCTTC
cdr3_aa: CASSLNRGEYGYTF

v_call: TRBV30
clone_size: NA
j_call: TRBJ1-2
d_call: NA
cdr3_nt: TGTGCCTGGAATTGGGGCAGTGAGTATGGCTACACCTTC
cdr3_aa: CAWNWGSEYGYTF

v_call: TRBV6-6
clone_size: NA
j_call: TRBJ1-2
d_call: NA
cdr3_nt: TGTGCCAGCAGTTACAGGAACTCAGGAGGCTACACCTTC
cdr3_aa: CASSYRNSGGYTF

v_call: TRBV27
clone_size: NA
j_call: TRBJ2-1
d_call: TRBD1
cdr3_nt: TGTGCCAGCAGTTCGACAGGGGGACAGTTCTTC
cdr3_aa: CASSSTGGQFF

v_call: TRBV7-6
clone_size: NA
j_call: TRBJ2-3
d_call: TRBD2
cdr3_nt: TGTGCCAGCAGCCCCCGTCCCGGGGGGAAACCTAGCACAGATACGCAGTATTTT
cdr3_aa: CASSPRPGGKPSTDTQYF

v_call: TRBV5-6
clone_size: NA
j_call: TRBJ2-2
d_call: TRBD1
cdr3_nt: TGTGCCAGCAGCTCCACATACAGGGGTGGGGAGCTGTTTTTT
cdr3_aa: CASSSTYRGGELFF

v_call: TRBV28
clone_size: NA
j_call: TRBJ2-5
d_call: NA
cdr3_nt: TGTGCCAGCAGTCCGCAGTCTAGCCTGGAGACCCAGTACTTC
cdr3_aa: CASSPQSSLETQYF

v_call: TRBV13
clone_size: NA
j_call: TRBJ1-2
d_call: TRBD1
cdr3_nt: TGTGCCAGCAGCTTAACCGGGACAGGGGGTTCTAACTATGGCTACACCTTC
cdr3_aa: CASSLTGTGGSNYGYTF

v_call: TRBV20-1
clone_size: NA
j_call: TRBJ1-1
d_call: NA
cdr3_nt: TGCAGTGCTAGACGACAGGCTGAAGCTTTCTTT
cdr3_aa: CSARRQAEAFF

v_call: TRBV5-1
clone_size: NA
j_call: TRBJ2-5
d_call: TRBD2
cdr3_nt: TGCGCCAGCAGCTTGGCGGGACTAGCGGGGGGAGGAGAGACCCAGTACTTC
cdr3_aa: CASSLAGLAGGGETQYF

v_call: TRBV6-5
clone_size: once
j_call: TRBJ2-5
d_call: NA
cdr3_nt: TGTGCCAGCGGGGGCCGGAAGGGGACCCAGTACTTC
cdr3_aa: CASGGRKGTQYF

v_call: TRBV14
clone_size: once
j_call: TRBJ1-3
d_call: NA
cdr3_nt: TGTGCCAGCAGCCACACAGTCGCTGGAAACACCATATATTTT
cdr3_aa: CASSHTVAGNTIYF

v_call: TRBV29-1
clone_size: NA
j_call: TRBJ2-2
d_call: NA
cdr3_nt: TGCAGCGCACGGGTCACCGGGGAGCTGTTTTTT
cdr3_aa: CSARVTGELFF

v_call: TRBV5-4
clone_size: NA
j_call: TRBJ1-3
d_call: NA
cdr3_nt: TGTGCCAGCAGCTTAGGACCCCGGGGGGACACCATATATTTT
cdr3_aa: CASSLGPRGDTIYF

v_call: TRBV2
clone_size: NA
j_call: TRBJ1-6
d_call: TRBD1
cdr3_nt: TGTGCCAGCAGTGAGGGACGGACAGGTCGATCACCCCTCCACTTT
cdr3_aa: CASSEGRTGRSPLHF

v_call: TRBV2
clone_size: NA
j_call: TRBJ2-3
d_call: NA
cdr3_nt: TGTGCCAGCGTAAGGACGGACCCGTCCGGGGGTACGCAGTATTTT
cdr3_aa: CASVRTDPSGGTQYF

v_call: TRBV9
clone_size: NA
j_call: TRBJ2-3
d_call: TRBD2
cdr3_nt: TGTGCCAGCAGCGTAGTAGGGACTAGCGATACGCAGTATTTT
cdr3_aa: CASSVVGTSDTQYF

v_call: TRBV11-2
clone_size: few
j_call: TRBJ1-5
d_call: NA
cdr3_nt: TGTGCCAGCAGCTTAGAGTATGGAGCAGCCCAGCATTTT
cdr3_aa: CASSLEYGAAQHF

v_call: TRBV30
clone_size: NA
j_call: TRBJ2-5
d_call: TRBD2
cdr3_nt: TGTGCCTGGAGTAGGGTACTAGCGGTACAAGAGACCCAGTACTTC
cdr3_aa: CAWSRVLAVQETQYF

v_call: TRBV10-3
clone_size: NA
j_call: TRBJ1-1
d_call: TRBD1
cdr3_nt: TGTGCCATCGGGACAGGGAGGACTGAAGCTTTCTTT
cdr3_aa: CAIGTGRTEAFF

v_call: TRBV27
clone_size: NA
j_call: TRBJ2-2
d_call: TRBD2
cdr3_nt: TGTGCCAGCAGACCGCTAGCGGGAGAGGGCGGGGAGCTGTTTTTT
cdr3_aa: CASRPLAGEGGELFF

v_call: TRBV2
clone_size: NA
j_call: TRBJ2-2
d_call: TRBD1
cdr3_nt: TGTGCCAGCCGGGACAGGGGGCTTATCGGGGAGCTGTTTTTT
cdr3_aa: CASRDRGLIGELFF

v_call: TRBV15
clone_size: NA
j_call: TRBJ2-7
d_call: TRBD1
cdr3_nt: TGTGCCACCAGCAGGACAGGGATCCACGAGCAGTACTTC
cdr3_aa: CATSRTGIHEQYF